The clone carrying this T cell receptor beta chain was picked up a small number of times. Its matching antigen is unknown. A multiplex PCR was run with 60 Vbeta primers and 13 Jbeta primers. TCRdb keeps only in-frame clones here, not all; method: immunoSEQ multiplex PCR. The sample lists under 200,000 clones, 10% to 15% occurring once. Trimming pared 4 bases from V and 8 bases from J, leaving 15 bases between. The CDR3 contains 13 residues. Germline assignment: CDR1 SGDLS and CDR2 YYNGEE. These data are taken from a study of cytomegalovirus exposure and HLA in healthy donors. Points from the study as a whole: A later analysis reported that several of the most significant clusters appeared to be linked to common viral pathogens, among them Epstein-Barr virus.

The clonotype comes from a middle-aged man in good health and CMV-seropositive. The sample comprised PBMCs. The genes are TRBV9 and TRBJ1-2; D is possibly TRBD1 (5 bases). The chain's CDR3 is CASSPREGMGYTF. The CDR3 nucleotides read TGTGCCAGCAGCCCCAGGGAGGGGATGGGCTACACCTTC.